This TCR beta chain is drawn from a study of T cells in localized non-small cell lung cancer. The table came from immunoSEQ multiplex PCR; TCRdb's copy has only in-frame clones and leaves some out. The sample lists about 92,000 clones, roughly 90% seen once, with roughly 4% in the top ten. The V segment lost 9 bases and the J segment 3 bases; nucleotides outside the gene matches: 3. CDR3 size: 13 residues. Germline V gene lookup returns CDR1 MNHNS and CDR2 SASEGT. The receptor comes from a woman aged 40 to 75 with stage II squamous cell lung carcinoma. The input for sequencing was PBMCs, taken before any cancer treatment. The chain employs TRBV6-1 and TRBJ2-2, with 8 nucleotides matching TRBD1. DNA of the CDR3: TGTGCCAGTACACAGGGGGACACCGGGGAGCTGTTTTTT. Amino acids: CASTQGDTGELFF.